One sample yielded the 32 T cell receptor beta chains listed below, sequenced in a study of shared clonotypes between healthy human individuals. The data were produced by immunoSEQ multiplex PCR, yet TCRdb's version contains in-frame clones alone and is incomplete. Of over 950,000 clones listed, approximately 80% are singletons. Input material: memory CD4+ T cells from PBMCs. Subset meaning: CD45RA-negative fraction. The receptors were gathered from a man younger than 35 in good health. Some clones in this sample may be carry-over from other donors' samples.

The chain employs TRBV5-1 and TRBJ2-7, with TRBD1 identical over 7 bases. Germline V gene sequence: CDR1 SGHRS, CDR2 YFSETQ. The V gene end was trimmed by 2 bases and the J gene end by 5 bases; junction bases not matched to a gene: 10. This CDR3 region has 15 residues. The CDR3 sequence is CASSFSGGSIDEQYF. The CDR3 coding sequence is TGCGCCAGCAGCTTCTCAGGGGGTTCAATCGACGAGCAGTACTTC.

CDR3 protein: CAWSYRATYEQYF. Here the CDR3 DNA reads TGTGCCTGGAGTTACAGGGCTACCTACGAGCAGTACTTC. This chain connects TRBV30 to TRBJ2-7; possible D gene TRBD1, 6 bases. This CDR3 comprises 13 residues. Trimming removed 2 bases at V and 2 bases at J, with 10 bases between. Germline V gene sequence: CDR1 GTSNPN, CDR2 SVGIG (reference sequence).

The gene calls are TRBV19 and TRBJ1-1, with D hard to call. The CDR3 spans 15 residues. Germline V gives CDR1 LNHDA, CDR2 SQIVND (reference sequence). V lost 9 bases, J lost 0 bases, and 17 bases lay in between. The CDR3, as DNA: TGTGCCAGCAGAAACCAAGGGATCGTGAACACTGAAGCTTTCTTT. Protein: CASRNQGIVNTEAFF. Using reference TRBV19 and TRBJ1-1 for the parts outside the CDR3, the full variable domain is DGGITQSPKYLFRKEGQNVTLSCEQNLNHDAMYWYRQDPGQGLRLIYYSQIVNDFQKGDIAEGYSVSREKKESFPLTVTSAQKNPTAFYLCASRNQGIVNTEAFFGQGTRLTVV.

The chain links TRBV5-1 to TRBJ2-5, with 7 bases identical to TRBD2. There are 14 residues in the CDR3. V shed 2 bases, J shed 3 bases, and the junction held 4 bases outside the gene matches. Germline loops: CDR1 SGHRS, CDR2 YFSETQ. The CDR3, as DNA: TGCGCCAGCAGCTTAGGGACTACGGAAGAGACCCAGTACTTC. This encodes CASSLGTTEETQYF.

The chain couples TRBV6-6 to TRBJ1-2; 9 bases line up with TRBD1. Per germline, CDR1 MNHNY and CDR2 SVGAGI (reference sequence). The V gene end was trimmed by 5 bases and the J gene end by 4 bases; junction bases not matched to a gene: 8. The CDR3 is 15 residues long. In DNA form, the CDR3 reads TGTGCCAGCAGTCCACCGGGACAGGGTGGCTATGGCTACACCTTC. The encoded protein is CASSPPGQGGYGYTF.

CDR3 residues: CASSLFPPRLAVNTGELFF. In DNA, the CDR3 is TGTGCCAGCAGCTTATTCCCCCCCAGACTAGCGGTAAACACCGGGGAGCTGTTTTTT. The gene calls are TRBV11-2 and TRBJ2-2, with 9 bases matching TRBD2. In germline, CDR1 is SGHAT, CDR2 FQNNGV. J lost 2 bases, V lost 2 bases, and 12 bases had no gene match. This CDR3 has 19 residues.

The chain links TRBV15 to TRBJ1-4; D is possibly TRBD1 (5 bases). Trimming shortened V by 0 bases and J by 6 bases, and 14 bases separated the two germline ends. Germline CDR1 reads LNHNV; CDR2 reads YYDKDF (reference sequence). CDR3 length: 16 residues. CDR3 DNA sequence: TGTGCCACCAGCAGAGATTACGACCCGGGGGATGAAAAACTGTTTTTT. As protein: CATSRDYDPGDEKLFF.

This clone has a handful of counts. J is TRBJ1-1 and V is TRBV27; D is unclear. The germline V gene has CDR1 MNHEY and CDR2 SMNVEV (reference sequence). Trimming left V 4 bases short and J 5 bases short, with 17 bases between. The CDR3 has 15 amino acids. CDR3 sequence (DNA): TGTGCCAGCAGTTCTATGGACGCTCTGGGAACTGAAGCTTTCTTT. It is translated as CASSSMDALGTEAFF.

This rearrangement joins TRBV6-1 to TRBJ1-2; 8 bases are a match to TRBD1. The CDR3 spans 14 residues. Trimming removed 2 bases from V and 5 bases from J; junction bases left unmatched: 4. Per germline, CDR1 MNHNS and CDR2 SASEGT. The CDR3 bases are TGTGCCAGCAGTGAAATGGACAGGGATTATGGCTACACCTTC. As protein: CASSEMDRDYGYTF.

This chain links TRBV15 with TRBJ2-5; tentatively, D is TRBD2 (6 bases). The CDR3 extends over 18 amino acids. CDR1 and CDR2 (germline): LNHNV, YYDKDF (reference sequence). V lost 1 base to trimming and J lost 5 bases, with 23 bases between them. CDR3 nucleotides: TGTGCCACCAGCAGAGGAGGGGATTTCGGCGGAGGGCGGGAGACCCAGTACTTC. Translation: CATSRGGDFGGGRETQYF.

As concerns this clone: This CDR3 is also generated by other DNA sequences in the sample. This chain connects TRBV18 to TRBJ2-5; D is uncertain. The germline CDR1 and CDR2 sequences are KGHSH and LQKENI. Deletions cut 5 bases from V and 2 bases from J, with 3 bases between. The CDR3 is 11 residues long. As DNA, the CDR3 is TGTGCCAGCTCAGAGCAAGAGACCCAGTACTTC. It specifies CASSEQETQYF.

The chain has TRBV29-1 and TRBJ2-7; 7 nucleotides match TRBD1. Germline lookup yields CDR1 SQVTM and CDR2 ANQGSEA. This CDR3 comprises 13 residues. V was pared by 4 bases and J by 8 bases, with 11 bases of the junction left unmatched. Written as DNA, the CDR3 is TGCAGCGTTGGAGGACAGGAAATACGAAAGCAGTACTTC. This gives the protein CSVGGQEIRKQYF.

The V call is TRBV11-2, the J call TRBJ2-6; D possibly corresponds to TRBD1 (6 bases). Trimming left V 3 bases short and J 0 bases short, with 12 bases between. Germline-derived CDR1 and CDR2 are SGHAT and FQNNGV. The CDR3 runs 17 residues. In DNA, the CDR3 is TGTGCCAGCAGCTTTACAGGGACCCTCTCTGGGGCCAACGTCCTGACTTTC. This codes for CASSFTGTLSGANVLTF.

The CDR3 DNA follows: TGTGCCAGCAGCTTTCTCCCGAGGACTAGCGGGAGTTCAGATACGCAGTATTTT. As protein: CASSFLPRTSGSSDTQYF. V gene TRBV7-6 combines with J gene TRBJ2-3; TRBD2 matches at 13 bases. The CDR3 consists of 18 residues. Looked up from germline, CDR1 is SGHVS and CDR2 is FNYEAQ. The V and J ends lost 3 bases and 4 bases, in that order; junction bases with no gene match: 10.

V is TRBV14 and J is TRBJ1-5, with 7 bases aligning to TRBD1. The V gene's germline CDR1 is SGHDN and CDR2 FVKESK. This CDR3 region has 13 residues. After removal of 4 bases from V and 4 bases from J, the junction contained 1 base not matched to a gene. CDR3 DNA sequence: TGTGCCAGCAGCCGACAGGGTAATCAGCCCCAGCATTTT. Translated: CASSRQGNQPQHF.

In its sample, this clone was seen once. The chain uses TRBV7-9 and TRBJ2-7; 12 bases fit TRBD1. The CDR3 extends over 15 amino acids. Germline loops: CDR1 SEHNR, CDR2 FQNEAQ (reference sequence). With 2 bases clipped from V and 5 bases from J, the junction kept 4 bases outside the gene matches. In DNA form, the CDR3 reads TGTGCCAGCAGCTTACTGGGACAGGGGGCGGACGAGCAGTACTTC. Its protein product is CASSLLGQGADEQYF.

This clone showed up just a few times. The V gene is TRBV9, the J gene TRBJ2-3; no firm D call. The germline V gene has CDR1 SGDLS and CDR2 YYNGEE. Trimming took off 4 bases at V and 5 bases at J, with 14 bases between the two ends. The CDR3 covers 14 residues. The CDR3 protein is CASSRGVYKDTQYF. Written as DNA, the CDR3 is TGTGCCAGCAGCCGAGGCGTGTATAAAGATACGCAGTATTTT.

The CDR3 DNA sequence: TGTGCCAGCTCACAGGGAGCAGGGACCGGGGAGCTGTTTTTT. Translated: CASSQGAGTGELFF. The genes are TRBV18 and TRBJ2-2; either TRBD1 or TRBD2 may supply D (5 bases each). CDR1 is KGHSH, CDR2 LQKENI, per germline. This CDR3 has 14 residues. Trimming cost V 4 bases and J 5 bases, with 11 bases left between them. The full variable domain, its missing parts supplied by reference TRBV18 and TRBJ2-2, is NAGVMQNPRHLVRRRGQEARLRCSPMKGHSHVYWYRQLPEEGLKFMVYLQKENIIDESGMPKERFSAEFPKEGPSILRIQQVVRGDSAAYFCASSQGAGTGELFFGEGSRLTVL.

The CDR3 region is CASSQTSSYEQYF. The CDR3 nucleotides read TGTGCCAGCAGCCAGACTAGCTCCTACGAGCAGTACTTC. This chain uses TRBV7-9 with TRBJ2-7; a weak D match, TRBD2 (6 bases). Trimming removed 5 bases at V and 0 bases at J, with 8 bases between. CDR1 SEHNR and CDR2 FQNEAQ come from the germline V gene (reference sequence). The CDR3 is 13 amino acids.

Of note for this clone: This may be a read error, as it is one base from a much larger clone. The rearrangement links TRBV5-4 to TRBJ1-2; possible D gene TRBD1, 5 bases. The germline V and J ends were trimmed by 2 bases and 5 bases, with 7 bases remaining between them. The germline V gene has CDR1 SGHNT and CDR2 YYREEE (reference sequence). The CDR3 consists of 12 residues. The CDR3 sequence is CASSLDRYGYTF. The CDR3 region has the DNA TGTGCCAGCAGCTTAGACAGATATGGCTACACCTTC. Complete variable domain (other parts from reference TRBV5-4 and TRBJ1-2): ETGVTQSPTHLIKTRGQQVTLRCSSQSGHNTVSWYQQALGQGPQFIFQYYREEENGRGNFPPRFSGLQFPNYSSELNVNALELDDSALYLCASSLDRYGYTFGSGTRLTVV.

The table lists this clone with a few counts. The genes are TRBV27 and TRBJ1-5, with D perhaps matching TRBD1 (5 bases). This CDR3 comprises 14 residues. V gave up 8 bases and J gave up 4 bases, with 15 bases separating them. Germline-derived CDR1 and CDR2 are MNHEY and SMNVEV (reference sequence). The CDR3 region has the DNA TGTGCCAGCCCAGGACGGGGGATAAATCAGCCCCAGCATTTT. Translating it yields CASPGRGINQPQHF.

This clone was seen a handful of times. The J gene is TRBJ2-1, the V gene TRBV2; 9 positions match TRBD1. Germline CDR1 is SNHLY and CDR2 is FYNNEI. With V trimmed by 6 bases and J by 4 bases, 10 bases remained unmatched. CDR3 length equals 16 residues. The CDR3 nucleotides read TGTGCCAGCAGGCTCCAGAGGACAGGGGCGTACAATGAGCAGTTCTTC. Amino acid sequence: CASRLQRTGAYNEQFF.

The rearrangement links TRBV5-6 to TRBJ2-3; D tentatively reads TRBD1 or TRBD2 (6 bases each). This CDR3 has 15 residues. Germline assignment: CDR1 SGHDT and CDR2 YYEEEE. Trimming cost V 0 bases and J 3 bases, with 11 bases left between them. The CDR3 is CASSLAGGRTDTQYF. In nucleotides, the CDR3 is TGTGCCAGCAGCTTGGCCGGGGGCAGGACAGATACGCAGTATTTT. Together with reference TRBV5-6 and TRBJ2-3, the CDR3 gives the full variable domain: DAGVTQSPTHLIKTRGQQVTLRCSPKSGHDTVSWYQQALGQGPQFIFQYYEEEERQRGNFPDRFSGHQFPNYSSELNVNALLLGDSALYLCASSLAGGRTDTQYFGPGTRLTVL.

J is TRBJ2-5 and V is TRBV15; D not certain. The V and J ends lost 5 bases and 5 bases respectively, with 9 bases between them. Per the germline V gene, CDR1 is LNHNV and CDR2 is YYDKDF (reference sequence). The length of the CDR3 is 12 residues. The CDR3 loop reads CATSSRRETQYF. The CDR3 nucleotides are TGTGCCACCAGCTCACGCCGGGAGACCCAGTACTTC.

The rearrangement uses TRBV6-6 and TRBJ1-1; a weak D match, TRBD1 (5 bases). Germline V gives CDR1 MNHNY, CDR2 SVGAGI (reference sequence). V dropped 6 bases and J dropped 10 bases, with 15 bases sitting between them. The CDR3 spans 12 residues. CDR3 in amino acids: CASSYQGGGAFF. In nucleotides, the CDR3 is TGTGCCAGCAGCTACCAGGGAGGAGGAGCTTTCTTT.

V and J are TRBV30 and TRBJ1-1; D is unclear. CDR3 length: 14 residues. The germline V gene has CDR1 GTSNPN and CDR2 SVGIG (reference sequence). V was trimmed by 0 bases and J by 0 bases, leaving 8 bases between them. As DNA, the CDR3 is TGTGCCTGGAGTGTCCGACTTATGAACACTGAAGCTTTCTTT. Translating gives CAWSVRLMNTEAFF.

This clone came up once. This rearrangement joins TRBV19 to TRBJ2-7; 13 bases map to TRBD2. The trim removed 4 bases at V and 1 base at J, leaving 4 bases unmatched. Germline CDR1 and CDR2: LNHDA and SQIVND (reference sequence). The CDR3 has 16 residues. The chain's CDR3 is CASSTQLAGGSYEQYF. CDR3 sequence (DNA): TGTGCCAGTAGTACTCAACTAGCGGGAGGGTCCTACGAGCAGTACTTC.

The V call is TRBV5-6, the J call TRBJ1-5; 9 nucleotides match TRBD1. V lost 4 bases to trimming and J lost 2 bases; unmatched junction nucleotides: 10. Germline lookup yields CDR1 SGHDT and CDR2 YYEEEE. This CDR3 is 17 amino acids long. CDR3 DNA sequence: TGTGCCAGCAGCCAAATGAACCGGGACAGGGGCAATCAGCCCCAGCATTTT. Protein sequence: CASSQMNRDRGNQPQHF.

The V and J genes are TRBV4-2 and TRBJ2-7; 10 positions agree with TRBD2. The CDR3 contains 16 residues. Germline values: CDR1 LGHNA, CDR2 YNFKEQ. The junction had 7 bases not matched to a gene; V was cut back by 2 bases and J by 3 bases. DNA of the CDR3: TGTGCCAGCAGCCAAATGACCAGCGGGAGGGGCTACGAGCAGTACTTC. Translated: CASSQMTSGRGYEQYF.

This chain joins TRBV10-3 and TRBJ1-4; TRBD1 matches at 7 bases. V lost 2 bases and J lost 8; bases outside the gene matches: 5. Germline CDR1 reads ENHRY; CDR2 reads SYGVKD. The CDR3 runs to 14 residues. The CDR3 DNA reads TGTGCCATCAGTGAGGCAGGGGGTCAGGAAAAACTGTTTTTT. This gives the protein CAISEAGGQEKLFF.

The rearrangement joins TRBV2 to TRBJ2-3; D is unresolved. Germline V lookup: CDR1 SNHLY, CDR2 FYNNEI. There are 15 residues in the CDR3. Trimming left V 2 bases short and J 5 bases short, with 14 bases between. CDR3 residues: CASSESYNSLDTQYF. In DNA form, the CDR3 reads TGTGCCAGCAGTGAAAGCTACAACTCTTTAGATACGCAGTATTTT.

This rearrangement joins TRBV7-9 to TRBJ1-1, with D perhaps TRBD1 (5 bases). Looked up from germline, CDR1 is SEHNR and CDR2 is FQNEAQ (reference sequence). The CDR3 is made up of 14 amino acids. The V and J ends lost 5 bases and 8 bases respectively, with 18 bases between them. In nucleotides, the CDR3 is TGTGCCAGCAGCCCCCGACCCGGTGACAGCGAAGCTTTCTTT. Its translation: CASSPRPGDSEAFF.